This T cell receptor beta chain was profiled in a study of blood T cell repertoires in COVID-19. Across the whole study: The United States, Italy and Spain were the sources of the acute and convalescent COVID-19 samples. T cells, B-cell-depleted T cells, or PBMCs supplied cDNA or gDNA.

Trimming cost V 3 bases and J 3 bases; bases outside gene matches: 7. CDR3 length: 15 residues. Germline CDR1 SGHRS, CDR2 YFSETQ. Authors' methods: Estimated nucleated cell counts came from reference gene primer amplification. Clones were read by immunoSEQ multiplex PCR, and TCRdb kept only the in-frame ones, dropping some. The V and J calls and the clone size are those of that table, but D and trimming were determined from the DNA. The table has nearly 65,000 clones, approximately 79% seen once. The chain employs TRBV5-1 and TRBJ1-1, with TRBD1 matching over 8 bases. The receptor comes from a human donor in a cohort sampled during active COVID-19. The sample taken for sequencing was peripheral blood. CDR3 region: CASSYSRQGYTEAFF. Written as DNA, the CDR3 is TGCGCCAGCAGCTATTCGAGACAGGGGTACACTGAAGCTTTCTTT.